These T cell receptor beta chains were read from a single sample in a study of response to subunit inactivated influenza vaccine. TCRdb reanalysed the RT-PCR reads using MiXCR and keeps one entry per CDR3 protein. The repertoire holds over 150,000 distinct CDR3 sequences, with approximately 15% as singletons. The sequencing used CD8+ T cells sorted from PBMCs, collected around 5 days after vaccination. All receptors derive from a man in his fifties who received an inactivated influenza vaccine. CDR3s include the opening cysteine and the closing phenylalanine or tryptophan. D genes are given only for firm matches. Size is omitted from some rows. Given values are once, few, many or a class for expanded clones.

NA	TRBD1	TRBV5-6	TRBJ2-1	TGTGCCAGCAGTCACGGCCGACAGGGGGACAATGAGCAGTTCTTC	CASSHGRQGDNEQFF
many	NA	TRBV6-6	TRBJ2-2	TGTGCCAGCACTGGGTACACCGGGGAGCTGTTTTTT	CASTGYTGELFF
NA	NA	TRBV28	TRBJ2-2	TGTGCCAGCAGTTCCAGAAGGGGGACCGGGGAGCTGTTTTTT	CASSSRRGTGELFF
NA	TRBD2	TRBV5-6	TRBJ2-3	TGTGCCAGCGAGTTCGGGATGAATAACGAAATAGCGGGAGGTGTCACAGATACGCAGTATTTT	CASEFGMNNEIAGGVTDTQYF
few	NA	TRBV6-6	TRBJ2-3	TGTGCCAGCTTGGGTACAGATACGCAGTATTTT	CASLGTDTQYF
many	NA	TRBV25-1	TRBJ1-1	TGTGCCAGCAGTGAATTTGTAGGGTCAGCCTTCGGAGCTTTCTTT	CASSEFVGSAFGAFF
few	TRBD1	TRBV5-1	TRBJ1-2	TGCGCCAGCAGCTTTCGGGACAGCTATGGCTACACCTTC	CASSFRDSYGYTF
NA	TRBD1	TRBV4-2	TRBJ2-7	TGTGCCAGCAGCCATGCAGGGGGCGCCGGGGACGAGCAGTACTTC	CASSHAGGAGDEQYF
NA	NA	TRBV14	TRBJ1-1	TGTGCCAGCAGCCCCACCCGCGGGGGGCCTGAAGCTTTCTTT	CASSPTRGGPEAFF
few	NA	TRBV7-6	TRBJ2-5	TGTGCCAGCAGCTTTAGGGATCAAGAGACCCAGTACTTC	CASSFRDQETQYF
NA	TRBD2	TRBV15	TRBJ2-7	TGTGCCACCAGCTTAGATGGCGGGAGCGCCTACGAGCAGTACTTC	CATSLDGGSAYEQYF
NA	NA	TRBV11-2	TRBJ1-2	TGTGCCAGCAGCTTAGTCACGGGGGATCGAAGTGGCTACACCTTC	CASSLVTGDRSGYTF
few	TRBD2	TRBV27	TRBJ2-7	TGTGCCAGCAGTTTGATAGGTGGAGCGGGAGTAATCGAGCAGTACTTC	CASSLIGGAGVIEQYF
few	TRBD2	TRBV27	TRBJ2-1	TGTGCCAGCAGCCCTAGCGGGAATTACTACAATGAGCAGTTCTTC	CASSPSGNYYNEQFF
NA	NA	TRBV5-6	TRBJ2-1	TGTGCCAGCAGCTTGCGGACCAGCTCCTACAATGAGCAGTTCTTC	CASSLRTSSYNEQFF
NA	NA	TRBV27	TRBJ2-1	TGTGCCAGCAGTTCAACCGGGACCTTATACAATGAGCAGTTCTTC	CASSSTGTLYNEQFF
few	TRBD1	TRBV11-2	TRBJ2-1	TGTGCCAGCAGCTTAGATATGGGGACAGTATACAATGAGCAGTTCTTC	CASSLDMGTVYNEQFF
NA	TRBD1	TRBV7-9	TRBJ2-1	TGTGCCAGCAGCTTTGGGACAGGGGAACTCAATGAGCAGTTCTTC	CASSFGTGELNEQFF
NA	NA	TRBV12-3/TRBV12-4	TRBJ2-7	TGTGCCAGCAGTTCCGGCGGGACTCACGGTTCCTACGAGCAGTACTTC	CASSSGGTHGSYEQYF
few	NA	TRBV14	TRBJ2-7	TGTGCCAGCAGTGGCGCCTCCTACGAGCAGTACTTC	CASSGASYEQYF
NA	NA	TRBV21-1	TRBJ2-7	TGTGCCAGCAAACAGGAGGAACTAGTTTTAGGCTCCTACGAGCAGTACTTC	CASKQEELVLGSYEQYF
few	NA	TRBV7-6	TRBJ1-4	TGTGCCAGCAGCTTAGCGGTTGGGGATGAAAAACTGTTTTTT	CASSLAVGDEKLFF
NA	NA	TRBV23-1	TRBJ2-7	TGCGCCAGCACCAAAACCCGGGGGACCAGCTTTTACGAGCAGTACTTC	CASTKTRGTSFYEQYF
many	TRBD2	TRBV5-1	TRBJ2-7	TGCGCCAGCAGTCCGGGACTAGGGTACGAGCAGTACTTC	CASSPGLGYEQYF
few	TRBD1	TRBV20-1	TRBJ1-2	TGCAGTGCCGAGGACAGGGCTAACTATGGCTACACCTTC	CSAEDRANYGYTF
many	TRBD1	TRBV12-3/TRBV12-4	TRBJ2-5	TGTGCCAGCAGTTCGGGACAGCTTCAAGAGACCCAGTACTTC	CASSSGQLQETQYF
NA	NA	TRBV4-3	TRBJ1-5	TGCGCCAGCAGCCAAGAGGACGGGGGGCATCAGCCCCAGCATTTT	CASSQEDGGHQPQHF
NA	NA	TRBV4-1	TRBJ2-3	TGCGCCAGCAGCCAAGAAACCGGGACACGAACTAGCACAGATACGCAGTATTTT	CASSQETGTRTSTDTQYF
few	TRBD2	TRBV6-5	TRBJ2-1	TGTGCCAGCAGCACTTCCGGGACTAGCTGGATCTTC	CASSTSGTSWIF
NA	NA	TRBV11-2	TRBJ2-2	TGTGCCAGCCCGCTTACAGGCAACACCGGGGAGCTGTTTTTT	CASPLTGNTGELFF
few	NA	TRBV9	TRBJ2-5	TGTGCCAGCAGCTCCCATGGCAGGGGATTCCAAGAGACCCAGTACTTC	CASSSHGRGFQETQYF
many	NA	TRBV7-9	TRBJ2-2	TGTGCCAGCAGCTTAGCGCGCACCGGGGAGCTGTTTTTT	CASSLARTGELFF